The 28 T cell receptor beta chains below come from one sample, sequenced in a study of OX40 agonist ivuxolimab in advanced cancers. TCRdb's copy holds only in-frame clones and misses some; the assay was immunoSEQ multiplex PCR. The sample includes tens of thousands of clones, around 82% of them seen just once. This specimen was CD4+ or CD8+ T cells sorted from blood, taken in a trial of the OX40 agonist ivuxolimab. The receptors derive from an adult with an advanced solid tumor such as melanoma, head and neck, liver or kidney cancer.

The chain recombines TRBV19 with TRBJ2-7, with TRBD1 identical over 11 bases. V shed 8 bases and J 3 bases; nucleotides not matched to a gene: 6. Germline CDR1 and CDR2: LNHDA and SQIVND (reference sequence). The CDR3 runs 14 residues. CDR3 in amino acids: CASASGTGGYEQYF. In DNA, the CDR3 is TGTGCCAGTGCTTCCGGGACAGGGGGCTACGAGCAGTACTTC.

A word on this clone: Other nucleotide sequences in the sample specify the same CDR3. The chain employs TRBV19 and TRBJ1-1, with D perhaps TRBD1 (6 bases). V was pared by 1 base and J by 4 bases, with 10 bases between. There are 14 residues in the CDR3. The germline V gene encodes CDR1 LNHDA and CDR2 SQIVND (reference sequence). CDR3 nucleotide sequence: TGTGCCAGTAGTATAGGGGGCAGGGGCACTGAAGCTTTCTTT. This sequence encodes CASSIGGRGTEAFF. The full variable domain, rest sourced from reference TRBV19 and TRBJ1-1, is DGGITQSPKYLFRKEGQNVTLSCEQNLNHDAMYWYRQDPGQGLRLIYYSQIVNDFQKGDIAEGYSVSREKKESFPLTVTSAQKNPTAFYLCASSIGGRGTEAFFGQGTRLTVV.

V gene TRBV19 combines with J gene TRBJ1-5; D gene uncertain. The V gene lost 0 bases and the J gene lost 0 bases, with 9 bases spanning the gap. The germline V gene has CDR1 LNHDA and CDR2 SQIVND (reference sequence). The CDR3 runs to 16 residues. CDR3 nucleotides: TGTGCCAGTAGTATAGACCCAGGATATAGCAATCAGCCCCAGCATTTT. Translated: CASSIDPGYSNQPQHF.

The rearrangement links TRBV9 to TRBJ2-2, with D perhaps given as TRBD1 or TRBD2 (5 bases each). CDR3 size: 17 residues. V was pared by 4 bases and J by 0 bases, with 16 bases between. Germline V gene lookup returns CDR1 SGDLS and CDR2 YYNGEE. CDR3 amino acids: CASSTPTGTANTGELFF. The CDR3, as DNA: TGTGCCAGCAGCACGCCAACCGGGACCGCGAACACCGGGGAGCTGTTTTTT.

This sequence joins TRBV2 and TRBJ2-4; D is uncertain. This CDR3 is 16 amino acids long. Germline V gene lookup returns CDR1 SNHLY and CDR2 FYNNEI. The V and J ends lost 7 bases and 0 bases respectively, with 16 bases between them. The CDR3 DNA reads TGTGCCAGCACCGAGAGGATTGACCCAGCCAAAAACATTCAGTACTTC. This codes for CASTERIDPAKNIQYF. The entire variable domain, with the rest obtained from reference TRBV2 and TRBJ2-4, is as follows: EPEVTQTPSHQVTQMGQEVILRCVPISNHLYFYWYRQILGQKVEFLVSFYNNEISEKSEIFDDQFSVERPDGSNFTLKIRSTKLEDSAMYFCASTERIDPAKNIQYFGAGTRLSVL.

The chain is built from TRBV18 and TRBJ1-1; no reliable D call. The V gene lost 2 bases and the J gene lost 3 bases, with 10 bases spanning the gap. CDR1 and CDR2 (germline): KGHSH, LQKENI. This CDR3 is built from 14 residues. The chain's CDR3 is CASSPRSRDTEAFF. Here the CDR3 DNA reads TGTGCCAGCTCACCAAGGTCAAGGGACACTGAAGCTTTCTTT.

This clone has just one count. The chain joins TRBV7-3 to TRBJ2-3; TRBD2 matches 7 bases. J was trimmed by 1 base and V by 4 bases; bases with no gene match: 2. Germline-derived CDR1 and CDR2 are SGHTA and FQGTGA. CDR3 size: 14 residues. The DNA of the CDR3 is TGTGCCAGCAGCTCCAGCGGGGGCACAGATACGCAGTATTTT. It codes for CASSSSGGTDTQYF.

The CDR3, as DNA: TGTGCCAGCAGCCAATTAGGGCAGCCCCAGCATTTT. It yields the protein CASSQLGQPQHF. This chain connects TRBV16 to TRBJ1-5; D unclear. The CDR3 spans 12 residues. Germline CDR1 KGHSY, CDR2 FQNENV. V was cut by 1 base and J by 7 bases, with 5 bases left in between.

The V call is TRBV10-3, the J call TRBJ2-5; 7 bases map to TRBD1. With V trimmed by 1 base and J by 3 bases, 5 bases remained unmatched. There are 15 residues in the CDR3. Per germline, CDR1 ENHRY and CDR2 SYGVKD. In nucleotides, the CDR3 is TGTGCCATCAGTGAGTTGGGACAGCCTGAAGAGACCCAGTACTTC. This translates into CAISELGQPEETQYF.

The CDR3 here is CASSLYGFTEAFF. The CDR3 DNA follows: TGTGCCAGTAGTCTTTATGGGTTCACTGAAGCTTTCTTT. V and J are TRBV19 and TRBJ1-1; no reliable D call. Germline CDR1 LNHDA, CDR2 SQIVND (reference sequence). V lost 5 bases to trimming and J lost 4 bases, with 11 bases between them. This CDR3 is built from 13 residues.

The chain links TRBV13 to TRBJ1-2; tentative D call: TRBD1 (6 bases). The CDR3 length is 15 residues. Looked up from germline, CDR1 is PRHDT and CDR2 is FYEKMQ (reference sequence). V lost 3 bases and J 2 bases, leaving 13 bases between the germline ends. CDR3 bases: TGTGCCAGCAGCTTCAAGGGAAGGGGGAACTATGGCTACACCTTC. Protein: CASSFKGRGNYGYTF. Combining the CDR3 with reference TRBV13 and TRBJ1-2 gives the whole variable domain AAGVIQSPRHLIKEKRETATLKCYPIPRHDTVYWYQQGPGQDPQFLISFYEKMQSDKGSIPDRFSAQQFSDYHSELNMSSLELGDSALYFCASSFKGRGNYGYTFGSGTRLTVV.

V is TRBV4-2 and J is TRBJ2-5; perhaps TRBD2 as D (5 bases). V dropped 5 bases and J dropped 5 bases, with 12 bases sitting between them. The CDR3 extends over 13 amino acids. Per the germline V gene, CDR1 is LGHNA and CDR2 is YNFKEQ. The CDR3 spells CASSTLRAETQYF. The CDR3 DNA reads TGTGCCAGCAGCACACTGCGGGCGGAGACCCAGTACTTC.

The rearrangement uses TRBV27 and TRBJ1-1; D is uncertain. This CDR3 spans 15 amino acids. The V end was cut by 8 bases, the J end by 1 base, with 17 bases between. CDR1 and CDR2 from the germline V gene are MNHEY and SMNVEV (reference sequence). In nucleotides, the CDR3 is TGTGCCAGCCAGTCGTGGGGTATGGGGAACACTGAAGCTTTCTTT. The encoded protein is CASQSWGMGNTEAFF.

DNA of the CDR3: TGTGCCAGTAGTACCTCCGGGACAGGTATCTACGAGCAGTACTTC. Translated: CASSTSGTGIYEQYF. This chain joins TRBV19 and TRBJ2-7; 8 nucleotides line up with TRBD1. V gave up 4 bases and J gave up 3 bases; unmatched junction bases: 8. Germline CDR1 and CDR2: LNHDA and SQIVND (reference sequence). CDR3 size: 15 residues.

This chain uses TRBV5-4 with TRBJ2-1; D possibly corresponds to TRBD2 (7 bases). V gave up 7 bases and J gave up 7 bases, with 15 bases separating them. In germline, CDR1 is SGHNT, CDR2 YYREEE (reference sequence). The CDR3 is made up of 13 amino acids. In nucleotides, the CDR3 is TGTGCCAGCCGGGGGGCGCTGGGGAATGAGCAGTTCTTC. Protein product: CASRGALGNEQFF.

This clone appeared a single time. J is TRBJ1-1 and V is TRBV6-4; no firm D call. The CDR3 totals 20 residues. Deletions cut 2 bases from V and 3 bases from J, with 28 bases between. Germline V lookup: CDR1 MRHNA, CDR2 SNTAGT. The CDR3, as DNA: TGTGCCAGCAGTGACCCGCTCGGAGGAAAGCGGGAATGGTTGTACACTGAAGCTTTCTTT. Translation gives CASSDPLGGKREWLYTEAFF.

The CDR3 DNA is TGTGCCAGCAGCCAATACGCCCCCGGACAGGTCTCTCCCCCTGGGGCCAACGTCCTGACTTTC. Translated: CASSQYAPGQVSPPGANVLTF. The chain carries TRBV14 and TRBJ2-6; TRBD1 agrees at 7 bases. The CDR3 is made up of 21 amino acids. V lost 2 bases to trimming and J lost 2 bases; unmatched junction nucleotides: 18. Looked up from germline, CDR1 is SGHDN and CDR2 is FVKESK.

V usage is TRBV27 and J usage is TRBJ2-1; 12 bases map to TRBD2. In germline, CDR1 is MNHEY, CDR2 SMNVEV (reference sequence). There are 15 residues in the CDR3. The V gene end was trimmed by 7 bases and the J gene end by 6 bases; junction bases not matched to a gene: 7. The CDR3 DNA reads as TGTGCCAGCACCCCTAGCGGGGGGGCCTTCAATGAGCAGTTCTTC. Amino acids: CASTPSGGAFNEQFF.

This clone was found once. V gene TRBV7-8 combines with J gene TRBJ2-1; D is undetermined. The CDR3 has 13 amino acids. Germline V lookup: CDR1 SGHVS, CDR2 FQNEAQ. V was pared by 3 bases and J by 9 bases, with 12 bases between. The CDR3 sequence is CASSFSEILEQFF. The CDR3 DNA reads TGTGCCAGCAGCTTCAGCGAGATCCTTGAGCAGTTCTTC.

The CDR3 sequence is CASSVGTGGIFYNEQFF. In DNA, the CDR3 is TGCGCCAGCAGCGTCGGGACAGGGGGAATCTTTTACAATGAGCAGTTCTTC. The chain carries TRBV5-1 and TRBJ2-1; 11 bases align to TRBD1. The germline V gene encodes CDR1 SGHRS and CDR2 YFSETQ. The CDR3 is 17 amino acids. V was clipped by 4 bases and J by 4 bases; unmatched bases: 10.

This clone was counted only a few times. The chain employs TRBV29-1 and TRBJ1-1; TRBD1 is a possible D gene (5 bases). Germline V gene data show CDR1 as SQVTM and CDR2 as ANQGSEA. Trimming cost V 4 bases and J 3 bases, with 6 bases left between them. This CDR3 has 11 amino acids. The CDR3 region has the DNA TGCAGCGTTGGGGACCACACTGAAGCTTTCTTT. Its translation is CSVGDHTEAFF. Based on the CDR3 plus reference TRBV29-1 and TRBJ1-1, the full variable domain is SAVISQKPSRDICQRGTSLTIQCQVDSQVTMMFWYRQQPGQSLTLIATANQGSEATYESGFVIDKFPISRPNLTFSTLTVSNMSPEDSSIYLCSVGDHTEAFFGQGTRLTVV.

This clone is a singleton in its sample. The CDR3 is CASSSGGGLETQYF. CDR3 nucleotides: TGTGCCAGCAGCTCGGGAGGGGGGTTAGAGACCCAGTACTTC. The rearrangement joins TRBV2 to TRBJ2-5, with 8 bases identical to TRBD2. J lost 4 bases, V lost 6 bases, and 7 bases had no gene match. CDR1 is SNHLY, CDR2 FYNNEI, per germline. CDR3 size: 14 residues.

The chain couples TRBV11-2 to TRBJ1-4; no definite D call. V was shortened by 5 bases and J by 10 bases, with 17 bases between the two germline ends. The germline CDR1 and CDR2 sequences are SGHAT and FQNNGV. The CDR3 totals 14 residues. CDR3 residues: CASSPPTGFGKLFF. CDR3 DNA: TGTGCCAGCAGCCCCCCCACGGGGTTCGGAAAACTGTTTTTT.

This chain connects TRBV7-2 to TRBJ1-2, with TRBD1 identical over 10 bases. The CDR3 spans 15 residues. From germline, CDR1 is SGHTA and CDR2 FQGNSA. V shed 4 bases, J shed 4 bases, and the junction held 6 bases outside the gene matches. Here the CDR3 DNA reads TGTGCCAGCAGCTCAGGGACAGGGGAGGGCTATGGCTACACCTTC. It encodes CASSSGTGEGYGYTF. The variable domain in full, with the rest retrieved from reference TRBV7-2 and TRBJ1-2, is GAGVSQSPSNKVTEKGKDVELRCDPISGHTALYWYRQSLGQGLEFLIYFQGNSAPDKSGLPSDRFSAERTGGSVSTLTIQRTQQEDSAVYLCASSSGTGEGYGYTFGSGTRLTVV.

This chain links TRBV5-1 with TRBJ1-1, with 12 bases fitting TRBD1. The CDR3 is 16 amino acids. Trimming at V came to 4 bases and at J to 7 bases, leaving 11 bases not matched to a gene. CDR1 is SGHRS and CDR2 is YFSETQ in the germline V gene. The CDR3 nucleotides are TGCGCCAGCAGCGGGGGGACAGGGGGCAGTCGCGGTGAAGCTTTCTTT. It yields the protein CASSGGTGGSRGEAFF.

In this sample, this clone turned up a few times. This chain joins TRBV9 and TRBJ2-2; 7 bases are shared with TRBD1. V shed 5 bases and J 5 bases; nucleotides not matched to a gene: 6. Germline CDR1 and CDR2: SGDLS and YYNGEE. The length of the CDR3 is 14 residues. Written as DNA, the CDR3 is TGTGCCAGCAGTTGGTCAGGGGGAACCGGGGAGCTGTTTTTT. Its translation: CASSWSGGTGELFF.

This rearrangement joins TRBV6-1 to TRBJ2-5, with D possibly matching TRBD2 (6 bases). CDR1 and CDR2 (germline): MNHNS, SASEGT. The CDR3 is 15 amino acids. Trimming took 2 bases from V and 5 from J, leaving 15 bases between them. The CDR3 protein is CASSEIQDRGETQYF. The CDR3 DNA follows: TGTGCCAGCAGTGAAATTCAGGACCGGGGGGAGACCCAGTACTTC.

The chain joins TRBV5-4 to TRBJ2-7, with 7 bases identical to TRBD1. The germline V gene encodes CDR1 SGHNT and CDR2 YYREEE (reference sequence). Germline trimming cut 5 bases from V and 3 bases from J; bases unmatched to any gene: 5. The CDR3 sequence is 13 residues long. This CDR3 is CASSSDRFYEQYF. As DNA, the CDR3 is TGTGCCAGCAGTTCGGACAGGTTCTACGAGCAGTACTTC.